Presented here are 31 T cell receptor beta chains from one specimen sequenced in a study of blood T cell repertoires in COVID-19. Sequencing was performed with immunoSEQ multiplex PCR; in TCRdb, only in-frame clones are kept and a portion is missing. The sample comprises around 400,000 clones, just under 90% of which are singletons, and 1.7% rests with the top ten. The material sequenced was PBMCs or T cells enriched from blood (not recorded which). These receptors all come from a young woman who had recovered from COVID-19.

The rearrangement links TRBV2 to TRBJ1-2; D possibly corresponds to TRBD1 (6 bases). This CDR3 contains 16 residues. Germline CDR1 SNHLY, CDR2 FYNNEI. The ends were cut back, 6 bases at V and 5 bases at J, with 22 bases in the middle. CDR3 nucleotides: TGTGCCAGCAGAGAGACCGGGACACCCCAAGGGTATGGCTACACCTTC. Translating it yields CASRETGTPQGYGYTF.

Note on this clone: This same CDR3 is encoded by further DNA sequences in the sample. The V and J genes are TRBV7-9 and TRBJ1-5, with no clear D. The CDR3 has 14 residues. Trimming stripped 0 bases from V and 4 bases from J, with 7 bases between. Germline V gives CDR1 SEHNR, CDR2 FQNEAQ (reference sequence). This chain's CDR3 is CASSLATGNQPQHF. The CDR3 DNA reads TGTGCCAGCAGCTTAGCCACCGGTAATCAGCCCCAGCATTTT.

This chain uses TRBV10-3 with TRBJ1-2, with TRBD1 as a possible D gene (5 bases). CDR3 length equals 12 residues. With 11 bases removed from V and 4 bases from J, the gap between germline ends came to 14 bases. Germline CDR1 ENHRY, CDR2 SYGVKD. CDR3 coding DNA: TGTGCCGCCTCAAGGGGCCTCTATGGCTACACCTTC. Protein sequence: CAASRGLYGYTF.

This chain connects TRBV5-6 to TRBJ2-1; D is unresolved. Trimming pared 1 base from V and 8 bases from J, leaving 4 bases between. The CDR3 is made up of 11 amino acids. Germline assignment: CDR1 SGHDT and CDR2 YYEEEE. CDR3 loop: CASSLRDEQFF. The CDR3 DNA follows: TGTGCCAGCAGCTTGCGAGATGAGCAGTTCTTC.

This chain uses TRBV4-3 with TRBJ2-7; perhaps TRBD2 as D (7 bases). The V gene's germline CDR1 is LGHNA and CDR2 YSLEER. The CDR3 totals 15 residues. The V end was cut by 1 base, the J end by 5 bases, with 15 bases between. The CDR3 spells CASSQATSGDNEQYF. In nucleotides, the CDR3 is TGCGCCAGCAGCCAAGCGACGAGCGGGGACAACGAGCAGTACTTC.

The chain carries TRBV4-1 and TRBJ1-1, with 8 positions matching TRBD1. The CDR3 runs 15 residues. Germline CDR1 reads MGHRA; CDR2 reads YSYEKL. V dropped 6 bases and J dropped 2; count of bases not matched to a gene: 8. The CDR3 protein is CASRPGQDRNTEAFF. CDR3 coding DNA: TGCGCCAGCAGACCGGGACAGGACAGAAACACTGAAGCTTTCTTT.

The CDR3 loop reads CASSVELSEQFF. CDR3 DNA sequence: TGTGCCAGCAGCGTAGAGTTGAGTGAGCAGTTCTTC. The J gene is TRBJ2-1, the V gene TRBV9; D remains ambiguous. Germline V gene lookup returns CDR1 SGDLS and CDR2 YYNGEE. CDR3 length: 12 residues. Trimming took 0 bases from V and 9 from J, leaving 7 bases between them.

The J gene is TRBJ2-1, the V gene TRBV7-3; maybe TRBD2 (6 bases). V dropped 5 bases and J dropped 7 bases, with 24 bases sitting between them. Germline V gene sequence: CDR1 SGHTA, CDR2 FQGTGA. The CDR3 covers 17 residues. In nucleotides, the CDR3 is TGTGCCAGCAGCCCCGAGCGGCTAGCGACATTCCCTAATGAGCAGTTCTTC. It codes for CASSPERLATFPNEQFF.

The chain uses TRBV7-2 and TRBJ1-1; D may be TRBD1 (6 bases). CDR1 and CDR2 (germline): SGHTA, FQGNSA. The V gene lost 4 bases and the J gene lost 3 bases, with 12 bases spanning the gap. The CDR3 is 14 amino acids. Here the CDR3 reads CASSSKAGDTEAFF. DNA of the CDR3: TGTGCCAGCAGCTCAAAGGCAGGGGACACTGAAGCTTTCTTT.

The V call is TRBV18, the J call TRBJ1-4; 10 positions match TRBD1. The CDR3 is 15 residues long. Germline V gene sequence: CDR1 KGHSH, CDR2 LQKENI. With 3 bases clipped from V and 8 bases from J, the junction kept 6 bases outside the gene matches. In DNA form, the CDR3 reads TGTGCCAGCTCACCGAGAAGGGGACAGGGGGAAAAACTGTTTTTT. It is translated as CASSPRRGQGEKLFF.

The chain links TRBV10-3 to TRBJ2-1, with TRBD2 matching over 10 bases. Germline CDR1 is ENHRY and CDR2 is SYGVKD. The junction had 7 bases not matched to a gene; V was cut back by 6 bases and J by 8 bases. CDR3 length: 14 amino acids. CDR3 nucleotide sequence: TGTGCCATCAGAGCTAGCGGGGGCCGGGATGAGCAGTTCTTC. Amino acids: CAIRASGGRDEQFF.

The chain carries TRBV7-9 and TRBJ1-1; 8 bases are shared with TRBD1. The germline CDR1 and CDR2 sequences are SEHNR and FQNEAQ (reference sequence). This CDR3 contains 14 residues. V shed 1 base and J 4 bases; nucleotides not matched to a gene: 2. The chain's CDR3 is CASSLGRGLTEAFF. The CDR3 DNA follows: TGTGCCAGCAGCTTAGGCAGGGGGCTCACTGAAGCTTTCTTT.

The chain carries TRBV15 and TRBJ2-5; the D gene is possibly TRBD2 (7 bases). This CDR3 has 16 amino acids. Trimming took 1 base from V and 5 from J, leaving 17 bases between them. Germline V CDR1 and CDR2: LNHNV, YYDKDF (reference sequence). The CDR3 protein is CATSRVAGDYVETQYF. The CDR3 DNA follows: TGTGCCACCAGCAGAGTGGCAGGGGACTATGTGGAGACCCAGTACTTC.

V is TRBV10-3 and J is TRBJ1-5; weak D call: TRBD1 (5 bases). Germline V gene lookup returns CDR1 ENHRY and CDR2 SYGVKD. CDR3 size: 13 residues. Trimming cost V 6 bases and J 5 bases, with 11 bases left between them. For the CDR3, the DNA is TGTGCCATCAGGTTCGGGGGGGATCAGCCCCAGCATTTT. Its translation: CAIRFGGDQPQHF.

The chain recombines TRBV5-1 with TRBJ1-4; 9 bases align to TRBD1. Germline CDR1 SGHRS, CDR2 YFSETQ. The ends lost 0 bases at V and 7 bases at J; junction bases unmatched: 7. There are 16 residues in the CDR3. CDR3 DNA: TGCGCCAGCAGCTTGGCTACAGGGGGCGTTTCTGAAAAACTGTTTTTT. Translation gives CASSLATGGVSEKLFF.

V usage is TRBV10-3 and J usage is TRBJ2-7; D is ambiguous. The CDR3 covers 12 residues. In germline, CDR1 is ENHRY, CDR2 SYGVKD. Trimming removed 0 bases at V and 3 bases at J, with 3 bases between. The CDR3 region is CAISESIYEQYF. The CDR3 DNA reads TGTGCCATCAGTGAGTCTATCTACGAGCAGTACTTC.

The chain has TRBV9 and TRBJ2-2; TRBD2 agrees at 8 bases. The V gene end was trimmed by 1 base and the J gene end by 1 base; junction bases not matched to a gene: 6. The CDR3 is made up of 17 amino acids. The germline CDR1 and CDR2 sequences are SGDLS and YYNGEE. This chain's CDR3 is CASSVYSGALNTGELFF. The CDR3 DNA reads TGTGCCAGCAGCGTATATAGCGGGGCGTTGAACACCGGGGAGCTGTTTTTT.

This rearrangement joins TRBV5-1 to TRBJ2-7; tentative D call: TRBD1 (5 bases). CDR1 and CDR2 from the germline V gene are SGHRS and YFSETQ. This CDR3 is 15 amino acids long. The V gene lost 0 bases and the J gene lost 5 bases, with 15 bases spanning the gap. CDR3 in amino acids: CASSLAFSRQNEQYF. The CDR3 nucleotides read TGCGCCAGCAGCTTGGCCTTTTCCCGACAGAACGAGCAGTACTTC.

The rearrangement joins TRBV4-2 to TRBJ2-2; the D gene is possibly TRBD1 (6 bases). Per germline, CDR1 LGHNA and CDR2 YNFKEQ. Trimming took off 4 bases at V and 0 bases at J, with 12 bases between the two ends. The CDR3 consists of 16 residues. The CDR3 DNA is TGTGCCAGCAGCCGAACAGGGTACGCGAACACCGGGGAGCTGTTTTTT. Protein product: CASSRTGYANTGELFF.

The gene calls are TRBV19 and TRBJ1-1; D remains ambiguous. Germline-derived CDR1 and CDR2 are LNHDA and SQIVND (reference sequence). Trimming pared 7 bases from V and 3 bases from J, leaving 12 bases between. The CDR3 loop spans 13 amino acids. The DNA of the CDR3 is TGTGCCAGTACCCCTATGTTGGACACTGAAGCTTTCTTT. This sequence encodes CASTPMLDTEAFF.

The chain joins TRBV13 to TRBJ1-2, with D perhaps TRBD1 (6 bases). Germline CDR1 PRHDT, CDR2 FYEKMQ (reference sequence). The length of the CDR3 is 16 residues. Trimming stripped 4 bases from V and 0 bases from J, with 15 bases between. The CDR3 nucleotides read TGTGCCAGCAGCTCCGTTTACAGGGATCCTAACTATGGCTACACCTTC. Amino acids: CASSSVYRDPNYGYTF. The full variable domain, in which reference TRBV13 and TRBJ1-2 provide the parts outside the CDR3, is AAGVIQSPRHLIKEKRETATLKCYPIPRHDTVYWYQQGPGQDPQFLISFYEKMQSDKGSIPDRFSAQQFSDYHSELNMSSLELGDSALYFCASSSVYRDPNYGYTFGSGTRLTVV.

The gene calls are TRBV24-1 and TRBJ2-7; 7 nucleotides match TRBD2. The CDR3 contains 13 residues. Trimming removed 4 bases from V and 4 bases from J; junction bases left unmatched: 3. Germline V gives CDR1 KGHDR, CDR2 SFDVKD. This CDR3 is CATSEPGGYEQYF. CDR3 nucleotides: TGTGCCACCAGTGAACCCGGGGGGTACGAGCAGTACTTC.

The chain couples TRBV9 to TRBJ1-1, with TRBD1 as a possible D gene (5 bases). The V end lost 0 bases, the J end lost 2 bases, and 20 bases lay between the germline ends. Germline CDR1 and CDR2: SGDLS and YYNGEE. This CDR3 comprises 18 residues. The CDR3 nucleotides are TGTGCCAGCAGCGTAGAAGGGGTACCGTGGGAAACAAACACTGAAGCTTTCTTT. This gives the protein CASSVEGVPWETNTEAFF.

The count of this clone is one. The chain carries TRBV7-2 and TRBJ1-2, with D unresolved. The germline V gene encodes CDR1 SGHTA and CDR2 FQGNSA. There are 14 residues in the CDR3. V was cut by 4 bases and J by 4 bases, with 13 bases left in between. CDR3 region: CASSSDTYLYGYTF. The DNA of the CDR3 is TGTGCCAGCAGCTCAGACACTTACCTCTATGGCTACACCTTC.

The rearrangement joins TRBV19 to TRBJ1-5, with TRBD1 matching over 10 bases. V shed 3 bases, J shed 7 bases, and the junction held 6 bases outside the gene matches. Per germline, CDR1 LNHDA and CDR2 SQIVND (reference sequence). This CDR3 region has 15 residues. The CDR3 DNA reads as TGTGCCAGTAGTATGTGGGGACAGGGGCAACAGCCCCAGCATTTT. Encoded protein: CASSMWGQGQQPQHF.

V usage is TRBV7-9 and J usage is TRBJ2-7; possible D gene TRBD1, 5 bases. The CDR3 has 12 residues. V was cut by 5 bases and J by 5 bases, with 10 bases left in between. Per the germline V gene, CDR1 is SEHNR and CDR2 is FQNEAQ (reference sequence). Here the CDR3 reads CASSQGFNEQYF. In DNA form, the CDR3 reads TGTGCCAGCAGCCAGGGTTTCAACGAGCAGTACTTC.

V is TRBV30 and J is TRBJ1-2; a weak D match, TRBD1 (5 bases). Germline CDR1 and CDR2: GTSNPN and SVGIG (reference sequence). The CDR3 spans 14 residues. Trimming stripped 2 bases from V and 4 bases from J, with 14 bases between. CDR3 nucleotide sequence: TGTGCCTGGAGTTTTGTCAGGGATGGCTATGGCTACACCTTC. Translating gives CAWSFVRDGYGYTF.

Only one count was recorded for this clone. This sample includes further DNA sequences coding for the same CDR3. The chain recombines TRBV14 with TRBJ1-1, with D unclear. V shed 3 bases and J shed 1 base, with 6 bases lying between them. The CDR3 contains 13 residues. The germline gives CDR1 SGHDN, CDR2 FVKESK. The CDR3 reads CASSQGRNTEAFF. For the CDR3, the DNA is TGTGCCAGCAGCCAGGGGAGGAACACTGAAGCTTTCTTT. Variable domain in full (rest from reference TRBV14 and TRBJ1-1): EAGVTQFPSHSVIEKGQTVTLRCDPISGHDNLYWYRRVMGKEIKFLLHFVKESKQDESGMPNNRFLAERTGGTYSTLKVQPAELEDSGVYFCASSQGRNTEAFFGQGTRLTVV.

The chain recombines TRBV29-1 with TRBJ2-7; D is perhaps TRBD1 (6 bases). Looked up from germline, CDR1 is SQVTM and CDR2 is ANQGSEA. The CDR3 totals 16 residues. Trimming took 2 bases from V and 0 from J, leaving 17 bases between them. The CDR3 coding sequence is TGCAGCGTTGAAATTTGGTGGGGGCCAACCTCCTACGAGCAGTACTTC. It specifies CSVEIWWGPTSYEQYF.

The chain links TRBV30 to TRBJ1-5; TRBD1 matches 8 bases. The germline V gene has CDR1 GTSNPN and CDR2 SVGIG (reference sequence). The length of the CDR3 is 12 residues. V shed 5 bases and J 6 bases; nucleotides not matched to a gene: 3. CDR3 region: CAWGQGVQPQHF. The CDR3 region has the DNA TGTGCCTGGGGACAGGGCGTTCAGCCCCAGCATTTT.

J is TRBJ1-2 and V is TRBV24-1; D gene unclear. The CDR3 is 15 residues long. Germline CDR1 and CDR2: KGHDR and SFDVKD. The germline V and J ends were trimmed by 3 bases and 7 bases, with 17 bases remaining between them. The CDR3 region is CATSDRPRRSLGYTF. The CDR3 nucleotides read TGTGCCACCAGTGATCGACCTAGAAGAAGCCTTGGCTACACCTTC.